This TCR beta chain was identified during a study of T cell responses to AZD1222 COVID-19 vaccine. The table came from immunoSEQ multiplex PCR; TCRdb's copy has only in-frame clones and leaves some out. The repertoire holds 73,000 or so clones, with 60% to 85% as singletons. This clone occurred a few times. Its target is not known. Study results and limitations: Compared with day 0, the breadth and depth of the Spike-specific TCR repertoire rose significantly after two doses of AZD1222.

The ends were cut back, 2 bases at V and 0 bases at J, with 26 bases in the middle. This CDR3 spans 21 amino acids. Germline-derived CDR1 and CDR2 are MNHEY and SVGEGT. Sequencing used peripheral blood, obtained 28 days after the second AZD1222 dose. This rearrangement joins TRBV6-2 or TRBV6-3 to TRBJ2-1, with D unclear. The TCR was taken from an adult who received the AZD1222 COVID-19 vaccine. CDR3 bases: TGTGCCAGCAGTTACCCCACCGAACCGGCGAACTCTTCCAGCTCCTACAATGAGCAGTTCTTC. It specifies CASSYPTEPANSSSSYNEQFF.